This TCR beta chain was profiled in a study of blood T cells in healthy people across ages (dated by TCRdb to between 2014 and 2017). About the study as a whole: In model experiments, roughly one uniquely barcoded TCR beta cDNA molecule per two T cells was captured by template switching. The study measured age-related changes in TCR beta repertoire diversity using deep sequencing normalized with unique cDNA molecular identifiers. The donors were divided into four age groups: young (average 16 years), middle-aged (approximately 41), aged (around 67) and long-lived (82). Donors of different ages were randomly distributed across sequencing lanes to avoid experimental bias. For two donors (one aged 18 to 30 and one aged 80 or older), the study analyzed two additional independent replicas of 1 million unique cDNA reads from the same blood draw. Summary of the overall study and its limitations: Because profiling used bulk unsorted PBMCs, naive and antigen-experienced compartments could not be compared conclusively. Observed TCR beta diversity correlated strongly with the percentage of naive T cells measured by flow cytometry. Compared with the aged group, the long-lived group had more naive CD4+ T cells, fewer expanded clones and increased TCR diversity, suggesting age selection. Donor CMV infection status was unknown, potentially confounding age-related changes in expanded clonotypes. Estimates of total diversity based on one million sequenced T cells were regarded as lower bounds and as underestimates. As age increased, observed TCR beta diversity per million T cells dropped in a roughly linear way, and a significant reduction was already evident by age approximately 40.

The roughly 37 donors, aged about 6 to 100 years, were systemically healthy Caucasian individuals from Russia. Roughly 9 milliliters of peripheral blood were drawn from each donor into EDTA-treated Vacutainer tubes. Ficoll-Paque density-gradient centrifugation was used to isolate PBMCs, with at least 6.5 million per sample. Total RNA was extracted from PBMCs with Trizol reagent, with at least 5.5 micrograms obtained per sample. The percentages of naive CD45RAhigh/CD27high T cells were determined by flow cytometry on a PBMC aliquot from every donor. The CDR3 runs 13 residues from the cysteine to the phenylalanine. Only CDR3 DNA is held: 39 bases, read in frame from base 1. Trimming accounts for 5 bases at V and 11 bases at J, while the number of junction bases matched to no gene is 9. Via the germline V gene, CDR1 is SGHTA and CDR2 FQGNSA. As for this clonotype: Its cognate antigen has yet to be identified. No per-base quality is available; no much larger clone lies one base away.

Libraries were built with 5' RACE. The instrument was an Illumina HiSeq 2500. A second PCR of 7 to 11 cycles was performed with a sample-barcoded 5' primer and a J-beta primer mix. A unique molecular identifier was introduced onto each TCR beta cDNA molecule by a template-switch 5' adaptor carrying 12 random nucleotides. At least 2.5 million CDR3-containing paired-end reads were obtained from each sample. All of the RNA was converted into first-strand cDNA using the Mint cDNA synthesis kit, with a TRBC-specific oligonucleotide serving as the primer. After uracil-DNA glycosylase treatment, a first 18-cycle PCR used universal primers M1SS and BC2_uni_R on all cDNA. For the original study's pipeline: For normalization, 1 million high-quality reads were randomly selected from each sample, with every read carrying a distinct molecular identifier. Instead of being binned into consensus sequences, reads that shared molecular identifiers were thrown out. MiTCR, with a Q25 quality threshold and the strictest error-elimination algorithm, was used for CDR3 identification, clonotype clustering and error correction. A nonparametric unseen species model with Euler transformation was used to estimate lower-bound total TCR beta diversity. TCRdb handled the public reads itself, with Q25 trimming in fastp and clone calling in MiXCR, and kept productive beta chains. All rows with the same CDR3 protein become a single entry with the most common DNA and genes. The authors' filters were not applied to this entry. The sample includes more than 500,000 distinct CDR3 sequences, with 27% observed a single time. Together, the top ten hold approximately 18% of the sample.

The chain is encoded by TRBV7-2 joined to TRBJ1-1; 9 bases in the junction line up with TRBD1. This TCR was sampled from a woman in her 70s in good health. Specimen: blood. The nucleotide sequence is TGTGCCAGCAGCCTCCGGACAGGGGAATGGGCTTTCTTT. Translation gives CASSLRTGEWAFF.